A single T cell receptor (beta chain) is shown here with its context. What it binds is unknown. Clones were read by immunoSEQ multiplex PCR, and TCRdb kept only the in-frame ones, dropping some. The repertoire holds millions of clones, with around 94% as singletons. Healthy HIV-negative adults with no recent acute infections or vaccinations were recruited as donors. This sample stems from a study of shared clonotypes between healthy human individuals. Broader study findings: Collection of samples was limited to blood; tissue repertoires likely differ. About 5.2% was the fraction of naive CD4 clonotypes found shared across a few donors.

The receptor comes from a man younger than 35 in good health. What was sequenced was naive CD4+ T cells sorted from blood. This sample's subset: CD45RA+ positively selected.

The CDR3 spells CASSFSGARPLNTEAFF. For the CDR3, the DNA is TGCGCCAGCAGCTTCTCAGGGGCCCGCCCCCTGAACACTGAAGCTTTCTTT. V gene TRBV5-1 combines with J gene TRBJ1-1, with D possibly being TRBD1 (6 bases). The germline V and J ends were trimmed by 2 bases and 0 bases, with 17 bases remaining between them. Germline V gene lookup returns CDR1 SGHRS and CDR2 YFSETQ. The CDR3 extends over 17 amino acids.